What follows are 17 T cell receptor beta chains derived from one specimen sequenced in a study of cytomegalovirus exposure and HLA in healthy donors. 13 Jbeta primers and 60 Vbeta primers were used for the PCR. Clones were sequenced by immunoSEQ multiplex PCR, and TCRdb holds only the in-frame ones, with some missing. The data show some 150,000 clones, with approximately 79% seen just once and over 4% held by the top ten. Sequences were obtained from PBMCs. These receptors were collected from a man aged 50 to 60 in good health and CMV-seropositive.

This clone appeared a few times. V usage is TRBV28 and J usage is TRBJ2-1, with unresolved D. The germline CDR1 and CDR2 sequences are MDHEN and SYDVKM. Trimming cost V 1 base and J 8 bases, with 6 bases left between them. The CDR3 loop spans 12 amino acids. In nucleotides, the CDR3 is TGTGCCAGCAGTTTATACGGTGATGAGCAGTTCTTC. Amino acids: CASSLYGDEQFF. The full variable domain, its missing parts supplied by reference TRBV28 and TRBJ2-1, is DVKVTQSSRYLVKRTGEKVFLECVQDMDHENMFWYRQDPGLGLRLIYFSYDVKMKEKGDIPEGYSVSREKKERFSLILESASTNQTSMYLCASSLYGDEQFFGPGTRLTVL.

The chain recombines TRBV5-4 with TRBJ2-6; a weak D match, TRBD2 (5 bases). V shed 0 bases and J shed 0 bases, with 7 bases lying between them. The germline CDR1 and CDR2 sequences are SGHNT and YYREEE (reference sequence). This CDR3 is 16 amino acids long. The CDR3 DNA sequence: TGTGCCAGCAGCTTGGTGAGGGCCTCTGGGGCCAACGTCCTGACTTTC. Its translation: CASSLVRASGANVLTF.

The chain carries TRBV6-5 and TRBJ2-6, with D hard to call. The V end was cut by 3 bases, the J end by 0 bases, with 6 bases between. CDR3 length: 15 amino acids. From germline, CDR1 is MNHEY and CDR2 SVGAGI. CDR3 coding DNA: TGTGCCAGCAGTTATTCAGTCTCTGGGGCCAACGTCCTGACTTTC. Translated, it gives CASSYSVSGANVLTF.

This clone was found a few times. V usage is TRBV19 and J usage is TRBJ2-4; D is possibly TRBD1 (6 bases). The CDR3 spans 15 residues. Trimming removed 8 bases from V and 0 bases from J, with 14 bases in between. CDR1 LNHDA and CDR2 SQIVND come from the germline V gene (reference sequence). This chain's CDR3 is CASSTGSLAKNIQYF. The CDR3, as DNA: TGTGCCAGTTCCACAGGGAGTCTAGCCAAAAACATTCAGTACTTC.

The genes are TRBV28 and TRBJ2-4; tentative D call: TRBD2 (6 bases). CDR3 length equals 16 residues. Per germline, CDR1 MDHEN and CDR2 SYDVKM. Between the trimmed V and J ends, which lost 6 bases and 1 base, there was a span of 16 bases. DNA of the CDR3: TGTGCCAGCAGGGCGGGACTCCATGGGGCCAAAAACATTCAGTACTTC. Translated, it gives CASRAGLHGAKNIQYF.

The chain carries TRBV7-9 and TRBJ1-2; D perhaps matches TRBD1 (6 bases). The V gene lost 2 bases and the J gene lost 4 bases, with 14 bases spanning the gap. From germline, CDR1 is SEHNR and CDR2 FQNEAQ (reference sequence). The CDR3 spans 15 residues. CDR3 sequence: CASSLKEQGGYGYTF. The DNA of the CDR3 is TGTGCCAGCAGCTTAAAAGAACAGGGTGGCTATGGCTACACCTTC.

The chain has TRBV6-6 and TRBJ2-7; TRBD1 might be the D (5 bases). The V end lost 6 bases, the J end lost 4 bases, and 10 bases lay between the germline ends. CDR1 is MNHNY and CDR2 is SVGAGI in the germline V gene (reference sequence). This CDR3 spans 12 amino acids. The CDR3: CASSGQAYEQYF. In nucleotides, the CDR3 is TGTGCCAGCAGCGGACAAGCATACGAGCAGTACTTC.

The chain links TRBV11-2 to TRBJ2-6, with a weak D call TRBD1 (6 bases). Germline V lookup: CDR1 SGHAT, CDR2 FQNNGV. Deletions cut 2 bases from V and 3 bases from J, with 17 bases between. This CDR3 has 18 amino acids. CDR3 nucleotides: TGTGCCAGCAGCTTAAGGGGGTCAGGGGCGTATGGGGCCAACGTCCTGACTTTC. Translated, it gives CASSLRGSGAYGANVLTF.

This clone was observed a few times. V gene TRBV6-1 combines with J gene TRBJ2-5; the D gene is possibly TRBD2 (5 bases). Germline-derived CDR1 and CDR2 are MNHNS and SASEGT. Trimming stripped 7 bases from V and 7 bases from J, with 13 bases between. This CDR3 spans 12 amino acids. CDR3 in DNA: TGTGCCAGCACCGCGGGTGCTGGGACCCAGTACTTC. It specifies CASTAGAGTQYF.

The chain links TRBV2 to TRBJ1-2; D is ambiguous. V lost 7 bases and J 1 base, leaving 10 bases between the germline ends. The CDR3 sequence is 13 residues long. The germline V gene has CDR1 SNHLY and CDR2 FYNNEI. CDR3 sequence (DNA): TGTGCCAGCAATCGGGGTGGTAACTATGGCTACACCTTC. Its translation is CASNRGGNYGYTF.

This chain links TRBV7-2 with TRBJ2-5, with 8 bases lining up with TRBD2. Per the germline V gene, CDR1 is SGHTA and CDR2 is FQGNSA. The CDR3 spans 14 residues. With 1 base clipped from V and 4 bases from J, the junction kept 2 bases outside the gene matches. CDR3 region: CASSLEAGGETQYF. The CDR3 DNA sequence: TGTGCCAGCAGCTTAGAGGCGGGGGGAGAGACCCAGTACTTC.

The chain combines TRBV7-2 with TRBJ1-5; perhaps TRBD1 as D (5 bases). The CDR3 extends over 16 amino acids. The germline CDR1 and CDR2 sequences are SGHTA and FQGNSA. Deletions cut 8 bases from V and 1 base from J, with 18 bases between. The CDR3 reads CASSRSGQGSNQPQHF. The CDR3 bases are TGTGCCAGCTCGAGATCAGGGCAGGGCAGCAATCAGCCCCAGCATTTT.

This chain links TRBV5-4 with TRBJ1-6; D is unclear. Trimming removed 0 bases from V and 5 bases from J, with 6 bases in between. The CDR3 spans 14 residues. Germline-derived CDR1 and CDR2 are SGHNT and YYREEE (reference sequence). Written as DNA, the CDR3 is TGTGCCAGCAGCTTGGGACATAATAATTCACCCCTCCACTTT. Translated: CASSLGHNNSPLHF.

This clone was counted a few times. The chain joins TRBV2 to TRBJ1-4; TRBD1 aligns across 7 bases. J gave up 7 bases and V 3 bases, and 5 bases lay outside the gene matches. Germline V lookup: CDR1 SNHLY, CDR2 FYNNEI. The CDR3 totals 14 residues. The CDR3: CASSDDRAVEKLFF. The DNA of the CDR3 is TGTGCCAGCAGTGACGACAGGGCGGTTGAAAAACTGTTTTTT.

The chain has TRBV7-8 and TRBJ2-1; 9 nucleotides line up with TRBD2. The CDR3 sequence is 15 residues long. V dropped 4 bases and J dropped 0; count of bases not matched to a gene: 1. Germline V CDR1 and CDR2: SGHVS, FQNEAQ. CDR3 loop: CASSSLAGSYNEQFF. The CDR3, as DNA: TGTGCCAGCAGCTCACTAGCGGGCTCCTACAATGAGCAGTTCTTC.

The chain links TRBV5-1 to TRBJ1-1; 11 nucleotides agree with TRBD1. The CDR3 covers 15 residues. The junction had 6 bases not matched to a gene; V was cut back by 4 bases and J by 4 bases. Germline V gives CDR1 SGHRS, CDR2 YFSETQ. DNA of the CDR3: TGCGCCAGCAGCCGAGGACAGGGGGCCGGCACTGAAGCTTTCTTT. Its protein product is CASSRGQGAGTEAFF. Looking up the rest from reference TRBV5-1 and TRBJ1-1 gives the full variable domain: KAGVTQTPRYLIKTRGQQVTLSCSPISGHRSVSWYQQTPGQGLQFLFEYFSETQRNKGNFPGRFSGRQFSNSRSEMNVSTLELGDSALYLCASSRGQGAGTEAFFGQGTRLTVV.

The chain employs TRBV18 and TRBJ1-1; D unresolved. The V gene's germline CDR1 is KGHSH and CDR2 LQKENI. The V end was cut by 2 bases, the J end by 1 base, with 8 bases between. CDR3 length: 14 residues. CDR3 in amino acids: CASSPVARNTEAFF. The DNA of the CDR3 is TGTGCCAGCTCACCAGTTGCCAGGAACACTGAAGCTTTCTTT.